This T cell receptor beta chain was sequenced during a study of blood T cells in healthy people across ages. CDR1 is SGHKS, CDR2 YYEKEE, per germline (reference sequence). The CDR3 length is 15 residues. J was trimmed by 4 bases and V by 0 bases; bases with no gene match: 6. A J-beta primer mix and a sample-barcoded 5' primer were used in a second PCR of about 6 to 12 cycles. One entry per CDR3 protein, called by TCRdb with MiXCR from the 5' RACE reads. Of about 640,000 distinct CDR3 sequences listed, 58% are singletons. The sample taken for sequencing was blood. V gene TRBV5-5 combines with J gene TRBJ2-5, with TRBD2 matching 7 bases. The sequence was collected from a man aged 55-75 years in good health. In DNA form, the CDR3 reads TGTGCCAGCAGCTTGGGGGCGACTAGCCCAGAGACCCAGTACTTC. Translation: CASSLGATSPETQYF.